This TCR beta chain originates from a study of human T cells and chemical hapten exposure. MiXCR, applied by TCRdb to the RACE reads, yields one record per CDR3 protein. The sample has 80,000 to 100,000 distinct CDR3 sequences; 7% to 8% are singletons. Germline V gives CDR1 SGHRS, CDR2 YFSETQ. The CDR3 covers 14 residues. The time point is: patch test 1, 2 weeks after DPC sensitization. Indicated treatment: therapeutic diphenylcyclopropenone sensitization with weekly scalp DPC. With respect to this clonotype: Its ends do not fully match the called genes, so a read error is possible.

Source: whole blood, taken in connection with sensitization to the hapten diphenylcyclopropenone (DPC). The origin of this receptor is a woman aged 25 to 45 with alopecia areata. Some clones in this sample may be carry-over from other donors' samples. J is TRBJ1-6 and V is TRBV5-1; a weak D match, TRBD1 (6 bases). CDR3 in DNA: TGCGCCAGCAGTCCGGACAGAGTTGTTTCACGCCTCCACTTT. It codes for CASSPDRVVSRLHF.